These 7 T cell receptor beta chains came from one sample sequenced in a study of spatial heterogeneity in lung cancer. TCRdb independently ran MiXCR on the 5' RACE reads; one entry per CDR3 protein. The repertoire has approximately 3,000 distinct CDR3 sequences, around 12% of them found once; the top ten carry around 37%. As to time point: sample taken at primary tumor resection. Sequencing covered unsorted whole RNA taken from tumor, nontumor lung or frozen PBMC. The sample was normal lung tissue next to the tumor, taken at surgery. All receptors derive from a male donor with early-stage non-small cell lung cancer.

By sample fraction, this clonotype is medium-sized. V is TRBV5-1 and J is TRBJ2-6; TRBD1 matches at 11 bases. Germline V gives CDR1 SGHRS, CDR2 YFSETQ. V dropped 6 bases and J dropped 1; count of bases not matched to a gene: 9. The CDR3 contains 18 residues. Written as DNA, the CDR3 is TGCGCCAGCACCATGGACAGGGGGCGAGGGTCTGGGGCCAACGTCCTGACTTTC. Its protein product is CASTMDRGRGSGANVLTF.

V and J are TRBV6-5 and TRBJ2-6; tentative D call: TRBD1 (5 bases). V was clipped by 5 bases and J by 2 bases, with 13 bases between them. The CDR3 totals 16 residues. CDR1 is MNHEY and CDR2 is SVGAGI in the germline V gene. In nucleotides, the CDR3 is TGTGCCAGCAGTGAAGCGCGGACACCTGGGGCCAACGTCCTGACTTTC. Translation gives CASSEARTPGANVLTF.

This clonotype counts as medium-sized (0.01 to 0.1%). V gene TRBV29-1 combines with J gene TRBJ2-5; perhaps TRBD1 as D (6 bases). CDR3 size: 17 residues. Trimming took 0 bases from V and 4 from J, leaving 21 bases between them. From germline, CDR1 is SQVTM and CDR2 ANQGSEA. In nucleotides, the CDR3 is TGCAGCGTTGAAGAGATGGGGGAGACAGGAAATGTAGAGACCCAGTACTTC. It codes for CSVEEMGETGNVETQYF.

By sample fraction, this clonotype is medium-sized. V is TRBV9 and J is TRBJ2-7, with a tentative D call TRBD1 (5 bases). This CDR3 comprises 17 residues. In germline, CDR1 is SGDLS, CDR2 YYNGEE. The V end was cut by 4 bases, the J end by 2 bases, with 22 bases between. The CDR3 region has the DNA TGTGCCAGCAGCTCCAATCCCTCTGGGGCAACCGCCTACGAGCAGTACTTC. Translation: CASSSNPSGATAYEQYF.

By frequency in the sample, this clonotype is medium-sized (0.01 to 0.1%). The genes are TRBV3-1 and TRBJ2-1, with 8 bases identical to TRBD2. CDR1 is LGHDT, CDR2 YNNKEL, per germline (reference sequence). The ends lost 2 bases at V and 6 bases at J; junction bases unmatched: 18. CDR3 length: 19 residues. The chain's CDR3 is CASSQRAPAGVRKTNEQFF. The CDR3 DNA follows: TGTGCCAGCAGCCAAAGGGCTCCAGCGGGAGTTAGAAAGACCAATGAGCAGTTCTTC.

Judged by abundance, this clonotype is hyperexpanded. V gene TRBV9 combines with J gene TRBJ1-2, with no clear D. V lost 4 bases and J lost 1, with 11 bases in between. This CDR3 has 14 amino acids. Looked up from germline, CDR1 is SGDLS and CDR2 is YYNGEE. Here the CDR3 reads CASSIRTDNYGYTF. The DNA for the CDR3 is TGTGCCAGCAGCATCCGGACGGATAACTATGGCTACACCTTC.

This clonotype is classed as medium-sized. This chain links TRBV20-1 with TRBJ2-2; 12 bases fit TRBD1. This CDR3 contains 16 residues. Germline CDR1 reads DFQATT; CDR2 reads SNEGSKA (reference sequence). The V segment lost 1 base and the J segment 6 bases; nucleotides outside the gene matches: 6. The CDR3 here is CSARAAGQGAAGELFF. DNA for the CDR3: TGCAGTGCTAGAGCGGCGGGACAGGGGGCCGCCGGGGAGCTGTTTTTT.